The 19 T cell receptor beta chains presented below share a single source sample, sequenced in a study of blood T cell repertoires in COVID-19. The method was immunoSEQ multiplex PCR; TCRdb's version includes in-frame clones alone and lacks a portion of them. The data show under 200,000 clones, with around 80% seen just once and approximately 11% held by the top ten. The sample comprised PBMCs or T cells enriched from blood (not recorded which). The receptor set was obtained from a man aged 50 to 59 who had recovered from COVID-19.

This sequence joins TRBV2 and TRBJ1-5; D perhaps matches TRBD1 (5 bases). The CDR3 runs to 15 residues. The germline V gene has CDR1 SNHLY and CDR2 FYNNEI. V lost 4 bases, J lost 3 bases, and 13 bases lay in between. In nucleotides, the CDR3 is TGTGCCAGCAGTGTATTTTCAGGGAACAATCAGCCCCAGCATTTT. This translates into CASSVFSGNNQPQHF.

This clone was seen only once. J is TRBJ2-3 and V is TRBV7-6; 9 nucleotides line up with TRBD2. Germline values: CDR1 SGHVS, CDR2 FNYEAQ. There are 16 residues in the CDR3. After removal of 5 bases from V and 3 bases from J, the junction contained 9 bases not matched to a gene. The CDR3 DNA reads as TGTGCCAGCAGCATCAGAGCGGGAGGTTGGACAGATACGCAGTATTTT. Protein sequence: CASSIRAGGWTDTQYF.

The rearrangement joins TRBV28 to TRBJ1-2; 7 nucleotides align to TRBD1. This CDR3 is 16 amino acids long. After removal of 3 bases from V and 3 bases from J, the junction contained 10 bases not matched to a gene. Germline loops: CDR1 MDHEN, CDR2 SYDVKM. The CDR3 DNA follows: TGTGCCAGCAGTTTCCCAGGGGGGCGCGATGACTATGGCTACACCTTC. Translated, it gives CASSFPGGRDDYGYTF.

For this clone: Sequence at one end of the junction differs from germline and may be a read error. The rearrangement links TRBV7-7 to TRBJ2-2; 8 positions agree with TRBD1. CDR1 SSHAT and CDR2 FNYEAQ come from the germline V gene (reference sequence). This CDR3 has 15 amino acids. The CDR3 protein is CASSLGTGNTGELFF. CDR3 in DNA: TGTGCTAGCAGCTTAGGGACAGGGAACACCGGGGAGCTGTTTTTT.

The chain couples TRBV7-3 to TRBJ1-2; no definite D call. CDR1 and CDR2 from the germline V gene are SGHTA and FQGTGA. The CDR3 contains 14 residues. V lost 4 bases and J 8 bases, leaving 17 bases between the germline ends. The CDR3 is CASSSNPTGWGYTF. The CDR3 coding sequence is TGTGCCAGCAGCTCTAACCCCACGGGATGGGGCTACACCTTC.

The CDR3 spells CSATGAYEQYF. CDR3 DNA: TGCAGTGCTACAGGGGCCTACGAGCAGTACTTC. V and J are TRBV20-1 and TRBJ2-7; tentatively, D is TRBD1 (6 bases). V dropped 4 bases and J dropped 2 bases, with 6 bases sitting between them. Germline assignment: CDR1 DFQATT and CDR2 SNEGSKA (reference sequence). The CDR3 is made up of 11 amino acids.

This rearrangement joins TRBV12-3 or TRBV12-4 to TRBJ1-2; no definite D call. Deletions cut 6 bases from V and 6 bases from J, with 11 bases between. This CDR3 is 12 amino acids long. CDR3 loop: CASSLHSNGYTF. The CDR3 coding sequence is TGTGCCAGCAGCCTCCACAGTAATGGCTACACCTTC.

This chain uses TRBV28 with TRBJ1-2, with 7 bases fitting TRBD1. The length of the CDR3 is 12 residues. Trimming at V came to 9 bases and at J to 6 bases, leaving 7 bases not matched to a gene. The germline CDR1 and CDR2 sequences are MDHEN and SYDVKM. DNA of the CDR3: TGTGCCAGTACACAGGGGAACGATGGCTACACCTTC. It translates to CASTQGNDGYTF.

V usage is TRBV5-6 and J usage is TRBJ2-1; 8 bases are a match to TRBD1. Unmatched junction bases numbered 6, after V lost 4 bases and J lost 3 bases. The germline V gene encodes CDR1 SGHDT and CDR2 YYEEEE. This CDR3 has 15 residues. The chain's CDR3 is CASSAPGQVYNEQFF. In DNA, the CDR3 is TGTGCCAGCAGCGCCCCGGGACAGGTCTACAATGAGCAGTTCTTC.

The chain combines TRBV25-1 with TRBJ1-6; tentatively, D is TRBD1 (5 bases). Trimming removed 1 base at V and 6 bases at J, with 13 bases between. CDR1 MGHDK and CDR2 SYGVNS come from the germline V gene. This CDR3 has 16 residues. The CDR3 coding sequence is TGTGCCAGCAGTGAATCAGCGGGGACGGGTAATTCACCCCTCCACTTT. It specifies CASSESAGTGNSPLHF. Variable domain in full (rest from reference TRBV25-1 and TRBJ1-6): EADIYQTPRYLVIGTGKKITLECSQTMGHDKMYWYQQDPGMELHLIHYSYGVNSTEKGDLSSESTVSRIRTEHFPLTLESARPSHTSQYLCASSESAGTGNSPLHFGNGTRLTVT.

The chain combines TRBV29-1 with TRBJ1-4; 9 positions agree with TRBD1. This CDR3 region has 14 residues. The J segment lost 6 bases and the V segment lost 6 bases, leaving 8 bases of the junction unmatched. The germline CDR1 and CDR2 sequences are SQVTM and ANQGSEA. CDR3 residues: CSVDSGQGDEKLFF. The CDR3 DNA is TGCAGCGTGGACTCGGGACAGGGTGATGAAAAACTGTTTTTT. Full variable domain (missing parts from reference TRBV29-1 and TRBJ1-4): SAVISQKPSRDICQRGTSLTIQCQVDSQVTMMFWYRQQPGQSLTLIATANQGSEATYESGFVIDKFPISRPNLTFSTLTVSNMSPEDSSIYLCSVDSGQGDEKLFFGSGTQLSVL.

The chain joins TRBV5-1 to TRBJ1-2; 8 nucleotides agree with TRBD1. Germline CDR1 is SGHRS and CDR2 is YFSETQ. The J segment lost 3 bases and the V segment lost 4 bases, leaving 5 bases of the junction unmatched. This CDR3 has 14 residues. CDR3 protein: CASSPSGGDYGYTF. CDR3 coding DNA: TGCGCCAGCAGCCCGTCAGGGGGCGACTATGGCTACACCTTC.

The gene calls are TRBV9 and TRBJ2-2; the D gene is possibly TRBD1 (6 bases). V shed 4 bases and J shed 4 bases, with 17 bases lying between them. The CDR3 runs to 16 residues. Germline assignment: CDR1 SGDLS and CDR2 YYNGEE. CDR3 nucleotides: TGTGCCAGCAGCCCCCCTTCGGGACAAGTCACCGGGGAGCTGTTTTTT. Translating gives CASSPPSGQVTGELFF.

The chain carries TRBV5-1 and TRBJ2-3; possible D gene TRBD2, 6 bases. With 1 base removed from V and 4 bases from J, the gap between germline ends came to 7 bases. The CDR3 has 13 amino acids. The V gene's germline CDR1 is SGHRS and CDR2 YFSETQ. CDR3 region: CASSLRESDTQYF. As DNA, the CDR3 is TGCGCCAGCAGCTTGCGGGAGTCAGATACGCAGTATTTT.

The V call is TRBV11-2, the J call TRBJ1-4; no reliable D call. Germline V CDR1 and CDR2: SGHAT, FQNNGV. The CDR3 runs to 15 residues. The V and J ends lost 5 bases and 5 bases respectively, with 15 bases between them. CDR3 protein: CASSPRLGGNEKLFF. As DNA, the CDR3 is TGTGCCAGCAGCCCTCGACTCGGAGGGAATGAAAAACTGTTTTTT.

The chain combines TRBV15 with TRBJ2-2, with 8 bases that match TRBD2. Germline V CDR1 and CDR2: LNHNV, YYDKDF (reference sequence). This CDR3 spans 15 amino acids. The V segment lost 3 bases and the J segment 10 bases; nucleotides outside the gene matches: 10. The CDR3 spells CATSSSGTSRAELFF. Written as DNA, the CDR3 is TGTGCCACCAGCAGTTCCGGGACTAGTCGCGCGGAGCTGTTTTTT.

The V gene is TRBV12-3 or TRBV12-4, the J gene TRBJ1-1; D is unclear. There are 12 residues in the CDR3. Trimming removed 5 bases from V and 1 base from J, with 5 bases in between. For the CDR3, the DNA is TGTGCCAGCAGTCGGGGGAACACTGAAGCTTTCTTT. Encoded protein: CASSRGNTEAFF.

The J gene is TRBJ2-5, the V gene TRBV28; weak D call: TRBD2 (6 bases). The CDR3 consists of 14 residues. V dropped 7 bases and J dropped 0 bases, with 12 bases sitting between them. Germline CDR1 and CDR2: MDHEN and SYDVKM. The CDR3 nucleotides are TGTGCCAGCATTGGGACTGCGTACCAAGAGACCCAGTACTTC. This sequence encodes CASIGTAYQETQYF.

V usage is TRBV6-5 and J usage is TRBJ1-1; 10 bases align to TRBD1. This CDR3 is built from 14 residues. Germline trimming cut 9 bases from V and 3 bases from J; bases unmatched to any gene: 7. Per germline, CDR1 MNHEY and CDR2 SVGAGI. CDR3 coding DNA: TGTGCCAGTACGACAGGGGGCCCCGACACTGAAGCTTTCTTT. Encoded protein: CASTTGGPDTEAFF.